The T cell receptor (beta chain) under discussion was sequenced for a study of cytomegalovirus exposure and HLA in healthy donors. Study findings and constraints: Beyond CMV serostatus, there was no information to go on about immune exposure. Later examination showed HLA-associated TCR beta chains had greater clonal expansion than equally common others. Productive status was seen about 90% or about 30% of the time for most TCR beta V segments in an earlier analysis. Many donors carried some public TCRs, although rarity characterized most TCR sequences.

CDR1 and CDR2 (germline): SNHLY, FYNNEI. This CDR3 region has 14 residues. Germline trimming cut 8 bases from V and 4 bases from J; bases unmatched to any gene: 10. Primers: 60 Vbeta forward and 13 Jbeta reverse. Method: immunoSEQ multiplex PCR; TCRdb's copy keeps in-frame clones and lacks some. This sample has roughly 250,000 clones, with around four fifths found just once. A note on this clone: The target antigen is unknown.

This receptor was identified in a woman in her thirties or forties in good health and CMV-seropositive. The gene calls are TRBV2 and TRBJ1-2, with 7 bases lining up with TRBD1. Sequencing used PBMCs. CDR3 sequence (DNA): TGTGCCAGCTTCGGCGACAGGGCTAGCTATGGCTACACCTTC. This encodes CASFGDRASYGYTF.